This T cell receptor beta chain was identified during a study of PD-L1 blockade in urothelial cancer. General study findings and limits: A below-median TCR clonality in blood before treatment predicted better survival.

Here immunoSEQ multiplex PCR was the method, and the copy in TCRdb shows in-frame clones only, minus some. The profile shows about 50,000 clones, around nine tenths of them singletons. Points on this clone: Its antigen is unknown.

V lost 0 bases and J lost 5, with 11 bases in between. This CDR3 has 15 amino acids. Germline CDR1 is SNHLY and CDR2 is FYNNEI. J is TRBJ2-1 and V is TRBV2; D uncertain. This specimen was PBMCs, taken around atezolizumab (anti-PD-L1) treatment. The TCR comes from a man between 60 and 75 years old with urothelial cancer. CDR3 bases: TGTGCCAGCAGTGAAGCCCTGGCGGTGAACAATGAGCAGTTCTTC. This codes for CASSEALAVNNEQFF.